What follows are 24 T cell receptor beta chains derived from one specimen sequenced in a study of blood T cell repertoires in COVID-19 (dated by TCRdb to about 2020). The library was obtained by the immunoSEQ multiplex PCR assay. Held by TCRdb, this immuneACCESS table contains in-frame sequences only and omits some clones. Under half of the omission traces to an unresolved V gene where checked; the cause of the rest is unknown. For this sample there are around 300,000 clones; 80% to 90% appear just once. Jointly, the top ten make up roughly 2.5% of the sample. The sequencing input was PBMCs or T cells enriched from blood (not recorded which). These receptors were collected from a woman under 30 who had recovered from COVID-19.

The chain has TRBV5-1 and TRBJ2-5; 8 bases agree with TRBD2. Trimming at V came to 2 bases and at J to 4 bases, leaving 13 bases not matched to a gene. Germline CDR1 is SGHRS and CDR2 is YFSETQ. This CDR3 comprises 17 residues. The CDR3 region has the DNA TGCGCCAGCAGCTTAGGCCTCGTGACTAGCGAGGGAGAGACCCAGTACTTC. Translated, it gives CASSLGLVTSEGETQYF.

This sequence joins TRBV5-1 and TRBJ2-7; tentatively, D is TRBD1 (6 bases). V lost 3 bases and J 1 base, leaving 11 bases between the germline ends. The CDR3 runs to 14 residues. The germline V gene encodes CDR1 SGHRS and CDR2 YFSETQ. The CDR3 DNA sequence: TGCGCCAGCAGCTACACAACAGGGTCCTACGAGCAGTACTTC. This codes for CASSYTTGSYEQYF.

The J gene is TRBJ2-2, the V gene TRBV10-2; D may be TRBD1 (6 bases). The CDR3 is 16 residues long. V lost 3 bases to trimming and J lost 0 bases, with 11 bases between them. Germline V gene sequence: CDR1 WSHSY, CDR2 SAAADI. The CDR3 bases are TGCGCCAGCAGTGATGGGACAAGTTCGAACACCGGGGAGCTGTTTTTT. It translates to CASSDGTSSNTGELFF.

CDR3 sequence reads: CASSVAGSTNEKLFF. The DNA for the CDR3 is TGTGCCAGCAGCGTAGCGGGGTCAACTAATGAAAAACTGTTTTTT. The chain recombines TRBV9 with TRBJ1-4, with D uncertain. The CDR3 extends over 15 amino acids. With 0 bases removed from V and 0 bases from J, the gap between germline ends came to 6 bases. The V gene's germline CDR1 is SGDLS and CDR2 YYNGEE.

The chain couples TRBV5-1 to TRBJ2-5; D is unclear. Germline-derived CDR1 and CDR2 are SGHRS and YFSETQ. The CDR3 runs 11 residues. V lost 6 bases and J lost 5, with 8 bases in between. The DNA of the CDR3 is TGCGCCAGCAACTCTCGGGAGACCCAGTACTTC. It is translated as CASNSRETQYF.

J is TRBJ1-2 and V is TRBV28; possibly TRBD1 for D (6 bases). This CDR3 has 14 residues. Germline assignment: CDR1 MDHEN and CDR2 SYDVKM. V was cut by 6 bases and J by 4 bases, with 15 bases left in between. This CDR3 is CASSLPGGAYGYTF. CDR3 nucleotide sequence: TGTGCCAGCAGCCTCCCGGGGGGGGCCTATGGCTACACCTTC.

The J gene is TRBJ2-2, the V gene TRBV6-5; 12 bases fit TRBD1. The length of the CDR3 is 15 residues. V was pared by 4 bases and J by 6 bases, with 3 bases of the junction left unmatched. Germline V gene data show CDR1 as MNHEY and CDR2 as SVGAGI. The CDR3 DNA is TGTGCCAGCAGTTGGGACAGGGGGCGCGCCGGGGAGCTGTTTTTT. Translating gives CASSWDRGRAGELFF.

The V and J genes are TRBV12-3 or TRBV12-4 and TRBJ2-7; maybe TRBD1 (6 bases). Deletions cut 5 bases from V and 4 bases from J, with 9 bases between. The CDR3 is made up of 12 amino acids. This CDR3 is CASSTGLYEQYF. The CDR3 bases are TGTGCCAGCAGTACAGGGCTTTACGAGCAGTACTTC.

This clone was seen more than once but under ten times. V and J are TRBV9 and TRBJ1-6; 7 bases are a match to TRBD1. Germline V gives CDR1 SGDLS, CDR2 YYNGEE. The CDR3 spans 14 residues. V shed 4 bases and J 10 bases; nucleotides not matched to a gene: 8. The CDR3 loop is CASSTRDSYSPLHF. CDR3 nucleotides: TGTGCCAGCAGCACACGGGACAGTTACTCACCCCTCCACTTT.

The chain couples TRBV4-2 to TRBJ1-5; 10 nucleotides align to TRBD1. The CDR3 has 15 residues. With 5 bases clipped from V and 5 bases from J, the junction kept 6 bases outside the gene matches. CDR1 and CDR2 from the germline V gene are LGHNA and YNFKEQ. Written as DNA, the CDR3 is TGTGCCAGCAGCACCCGGACAGGGGGTTATCAGCCCCAGCATTTT. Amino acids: CASSTRTGGYQPQHF.

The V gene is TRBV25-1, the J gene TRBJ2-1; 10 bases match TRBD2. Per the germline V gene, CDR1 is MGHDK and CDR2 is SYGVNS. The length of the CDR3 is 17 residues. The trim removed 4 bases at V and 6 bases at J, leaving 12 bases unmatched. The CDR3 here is CASSGKLAGTRVNEQFF. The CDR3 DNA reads TGTGCCAGCAGTGGCAAACTAGCGGGGACCCGAGTCAATGAGCAGTTCTTC.

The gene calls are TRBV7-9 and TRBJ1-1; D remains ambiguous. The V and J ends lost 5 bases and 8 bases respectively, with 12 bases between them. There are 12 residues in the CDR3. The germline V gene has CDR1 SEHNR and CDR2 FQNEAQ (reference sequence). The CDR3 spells CASSQGRFEAFF. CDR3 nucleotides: TGTGCCAGCAGCCAAGGCAGGTTCGAAGCTTTCTTT.

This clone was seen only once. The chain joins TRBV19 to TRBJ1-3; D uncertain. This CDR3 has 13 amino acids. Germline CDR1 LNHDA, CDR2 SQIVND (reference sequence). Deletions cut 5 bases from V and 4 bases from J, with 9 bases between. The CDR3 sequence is CASSYLGGNTIYF. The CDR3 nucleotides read TGTGCCAGTAGTTATCTAGGAGGAAACACCATATATTTT.

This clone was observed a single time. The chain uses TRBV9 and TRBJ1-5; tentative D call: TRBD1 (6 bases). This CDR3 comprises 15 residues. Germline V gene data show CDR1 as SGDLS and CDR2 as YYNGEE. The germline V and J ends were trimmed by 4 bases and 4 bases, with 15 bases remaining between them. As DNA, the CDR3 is TGTGCCAGCAGCACGGACAGTTCCCCAAATCAGCCCCAGCATTTT. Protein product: CASSTDSSPNQPQHF.

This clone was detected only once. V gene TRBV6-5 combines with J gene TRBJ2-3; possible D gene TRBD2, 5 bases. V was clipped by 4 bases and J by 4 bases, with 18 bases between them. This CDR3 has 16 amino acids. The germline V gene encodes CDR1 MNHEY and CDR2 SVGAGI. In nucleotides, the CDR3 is TGTGCCAGCAGTTCCGGGGTTGCAACCAACTCAGATACGCAGTATTTT. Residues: CASSSGVATNSDTQYF.

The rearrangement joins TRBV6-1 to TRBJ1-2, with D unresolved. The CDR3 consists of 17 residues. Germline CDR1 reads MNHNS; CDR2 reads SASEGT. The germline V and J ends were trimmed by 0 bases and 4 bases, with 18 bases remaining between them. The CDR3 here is CASSEAVLQPAPYGYTF. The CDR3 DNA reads TGTGCCAGCAGTGAAGCCGTCCTACAGCCAGCCCCCTATGGCTACACCTTC.

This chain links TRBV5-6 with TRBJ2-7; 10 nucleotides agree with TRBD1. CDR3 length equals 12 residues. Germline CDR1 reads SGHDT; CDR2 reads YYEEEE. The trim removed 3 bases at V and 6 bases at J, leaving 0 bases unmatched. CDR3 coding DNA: TGTGCCAGCAGCTGGACAGGGGGCGAGCAGTACTTC. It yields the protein CASSWTGGEQYF. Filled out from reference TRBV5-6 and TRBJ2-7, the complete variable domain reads DAGVTQSPTHLIKTRGQQVTLRCSPKSGHDTVSWYQQALGQGPQFIFQYYEEEERQRGNFPDRFSGHQFPNYSSELNVNALLLGDSALYLCASSWTGGEQYFGPGTRLTVT.

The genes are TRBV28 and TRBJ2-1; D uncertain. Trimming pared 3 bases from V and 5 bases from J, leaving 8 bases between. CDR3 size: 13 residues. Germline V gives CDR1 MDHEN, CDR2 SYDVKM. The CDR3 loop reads CASSLSSNNEQFF. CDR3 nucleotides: TGTGCCAGCAGTTTGAGTTCAAACAATGAGCAGTTCTTC.

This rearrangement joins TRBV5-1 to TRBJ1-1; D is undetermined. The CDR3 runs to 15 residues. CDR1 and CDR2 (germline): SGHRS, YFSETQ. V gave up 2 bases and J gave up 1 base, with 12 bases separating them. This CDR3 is CASSFSSGTNTEAFF. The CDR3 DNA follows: TGCGCCAGCAGCTTCTCCTCGGGAACGAACACTGAAGCTTTCTTT.

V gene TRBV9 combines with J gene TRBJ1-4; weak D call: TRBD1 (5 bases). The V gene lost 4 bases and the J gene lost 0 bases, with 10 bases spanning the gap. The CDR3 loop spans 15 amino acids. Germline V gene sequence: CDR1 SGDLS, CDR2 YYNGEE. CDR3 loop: CASSSGGATNEKLFF. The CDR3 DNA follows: TGTGCCAGCAGCTCAGGAGGGGCAACTAATGAAAAACTGTTTTTT.

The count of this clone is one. The CDR3 spells CASRGDRGEGYTF. The CDR3 coding sequence is TGTGCCAGCAGGGGGGACAGGGGGGAAGGCTACACCTTC. V usage is TRBV28 and J usage is TRBJ1-2, with TRBD1 identical over 11 bases. The J segment lost 8 bases and the V segment lost 6 bases, leaving 5 bases of the junction unmatched. The germline V gene has CDR1 MDHEN and CDR2 SYDVKM. CDR3 length equals 13 residues.

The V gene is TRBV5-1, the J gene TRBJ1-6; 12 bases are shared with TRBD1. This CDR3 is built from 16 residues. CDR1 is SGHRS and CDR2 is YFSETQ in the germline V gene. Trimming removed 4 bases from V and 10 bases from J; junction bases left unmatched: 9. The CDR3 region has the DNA TGCGCCAGCAGCGATCCGGGACAGGGGGCTATCTCACCCCTCCACTTT. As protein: CASSDPGQGAISPLHF.

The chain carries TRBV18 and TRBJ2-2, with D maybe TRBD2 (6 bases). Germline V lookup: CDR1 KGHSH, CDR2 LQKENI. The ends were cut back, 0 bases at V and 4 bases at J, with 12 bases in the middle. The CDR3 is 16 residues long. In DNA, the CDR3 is TGTGCCAGCTCACCACCGGAGGGGAAGATCACCGGGGAGCTGTTTTTT. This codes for CASSPPEGKITGELFF.

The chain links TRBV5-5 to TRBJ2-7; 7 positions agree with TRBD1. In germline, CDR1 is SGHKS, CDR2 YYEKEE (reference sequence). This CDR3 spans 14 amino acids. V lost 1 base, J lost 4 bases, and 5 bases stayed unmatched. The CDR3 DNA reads TGTGCCAGCAGCTTGATAGCCAGGGGGTACGAGCAGTACTTC. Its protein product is CASSLIARGYEQYF.